The subject of this entry is one TCR beta chain. Its specific antigen is unknown. No base quality values were provided; no much bigger clone lies one nucleotide off. The sample is drawn from a study of T cells in Graves' hyperthyroidism and ophthalmopathy (dated by TCRdb to about 2019). Looking at the study overall: Peripheral blood was sampled at the time of initial diagnosis, prior to any treatment. According to the paper, TCR Vbeta CDR3 sequencing was carried out on 135 peripheral blood samples, which came from under 50 ophthalmopathy, 75 to 80 hyperthyroidism and about 17 progressor patients. An independent validation cohort of around 19 hyperthyroidism patients and about 16 patients who later progressed to ophthalmopathy tested prospective prediction of ophthalmopathy. A discovery cohort of fewer than 110 patients, roughly 40 with Graves' ophthalmopathy and about 58 with stable Graves' hyperthyroidism, was used to find distinguishing TCR V-J signatures. After blood sampling, hyperthyroidism patients were treated with methimazole at a starting dose of 30 mg daily, and ophthalmopathy patients were treated with high-dose intravenous methylprednisolone. The 100 or so discovery patients were randomly split 7:3 into training and test sets. Thyroid tissue and blood T-cell repertoires from six Graves' hyperthyroidism patients were also compared in the study. Points the paper makes about the study in general: Sample size was not statistically predetermined, and investigators were not blinded to group allocation. Most expanded thyroid clonotypes (frequency above 0.001) were also detected in blood, suggesting blood repertoires may reflect thyroid immune responses. A 13 V-J signature model separated ophthalmopathy from stable hyperthyroidism, with around 91% sensitivity and just under 84% specificity in cross-validation and 80%/75% in testing. In validation, progression to ophthalmopathy was predicted by the model with almost 71% sensitivity and 72.22% specificity, a median of around 6.5 months before onset.

The TCR beta CDR3 regions were amplified from RNA transcripts. A first-round RT-PCR of the TCR CDR3 used the HTBI primer set with the Qiagen OneStep RT-PCR kit. Libraries were constructed in a second round of multiplex PCR, after which size selection and purification were carried out. Paired-end sequencing of the libraries was performed with 100 bp reads on an Illumina HiSeq2000. Processing in the source paper ran as follows. SOAPnuke was used to process the raw data, removing reads that contained adapters or uncalled bases, had a mean Phred below 15, or lacked an exact match to the constant primer or identifier. COPE v1.2.5 was used to merge high-quality paired reads, and clonotypes were defined as unique nucleotide sequences. MiTCR v1.1 was used to align the clonotypes against IMGT TRBV, TRBD and TRBJ reference segments. The analysis included only V-J combinations with a frequency above 0.0001, which together covered approximately 99% of the repertoires. A TCS score was defined as the ratio of F50 (clonal expansion) to E x V (chaos), with BLOSUM62-based TCRdist applied between CDR3 peptides within each V-J. Welch's t-statistics and random forest reduced 514 V-J features to fewer than 15, which were used in a naive Bayes classifier (R e1071). TCRdb reprocessed the public reads (quality trimming at Q25 with fastp, clone calling with MiXCR) and kept in-frame beta chains. Entries that share a CDR3 protein sequence are merged under the most common genes and DNA. TCRdb, rather than the study authors, made the V and J calls. The sample table contains about 400,000 distinct CDR3 sequences; only one count was recorded for 11% to 15% of them. The top ten constitute 28% of the sample.

The CDR3 runs 13 residues from the cysteine to the phenylalanine. Only the CDR3 region is kept as DNA, spanning 39 bases read in frame from base 1. CDR1 and CDR2 were assigned from the germline V gene (reference sequence) as SEHNR and FQNEAQ. The trim is 4 bases for V and 7 bases for J, with a gap of 11 bases between the germline ends. In the ophthalmopathy patients, disease was moderately to severely active, with a Clinical Activity Score of 3 or more, a NOSPECS grade of 4 or more, and a duration of less than 3 months. Patients with uncontrolled infections, other autoimmune diseases, pregnancy or lactation were excluded. Diagnoses were based on clinical symptoms, serum thyroxine and TRAb, thyroid ultrasound and orbital computed tomography. PBMCs were separated from roughly 10 ml of fresh peripheral blood using Ficoll-Paque density gradient centrifugation. Trizol reagent was used to extract total RNA, and RNA quality was then checked on an Agilent 2100 Bioanalyzer.

Recombination joined TRBV7-9 with TRBJ1-5; D gene: possibly TRBD1, on 5 matching bases. Sequenced input: blood. This clonotype was sampled from a man in his fifties or sixties with Graves' ophthalmopathy. Read as DNA, the sequence is TGTGCCAGCAGCTCCAGGGAGAGGCAGCCCCAGCATTTT. The encoded protein is CASSSRERQPQHF.